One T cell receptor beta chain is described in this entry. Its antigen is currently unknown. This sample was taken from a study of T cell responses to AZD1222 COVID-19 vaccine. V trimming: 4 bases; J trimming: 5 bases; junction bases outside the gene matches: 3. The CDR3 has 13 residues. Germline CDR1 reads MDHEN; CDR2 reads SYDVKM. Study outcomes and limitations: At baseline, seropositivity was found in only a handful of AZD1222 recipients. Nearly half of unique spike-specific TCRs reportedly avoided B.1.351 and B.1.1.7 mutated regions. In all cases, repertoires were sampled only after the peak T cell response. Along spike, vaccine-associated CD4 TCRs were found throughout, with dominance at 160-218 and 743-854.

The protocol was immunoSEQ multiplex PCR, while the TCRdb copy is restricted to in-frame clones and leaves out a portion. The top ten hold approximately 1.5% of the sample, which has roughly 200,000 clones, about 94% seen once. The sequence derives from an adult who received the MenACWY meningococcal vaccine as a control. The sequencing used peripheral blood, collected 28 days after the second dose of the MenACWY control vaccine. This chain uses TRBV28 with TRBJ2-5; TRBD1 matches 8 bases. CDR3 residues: CASSYGDRETQYF. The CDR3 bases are TGTGCCAGCAGTTATGGGGACAGGGAGACCCAGTACTTC.